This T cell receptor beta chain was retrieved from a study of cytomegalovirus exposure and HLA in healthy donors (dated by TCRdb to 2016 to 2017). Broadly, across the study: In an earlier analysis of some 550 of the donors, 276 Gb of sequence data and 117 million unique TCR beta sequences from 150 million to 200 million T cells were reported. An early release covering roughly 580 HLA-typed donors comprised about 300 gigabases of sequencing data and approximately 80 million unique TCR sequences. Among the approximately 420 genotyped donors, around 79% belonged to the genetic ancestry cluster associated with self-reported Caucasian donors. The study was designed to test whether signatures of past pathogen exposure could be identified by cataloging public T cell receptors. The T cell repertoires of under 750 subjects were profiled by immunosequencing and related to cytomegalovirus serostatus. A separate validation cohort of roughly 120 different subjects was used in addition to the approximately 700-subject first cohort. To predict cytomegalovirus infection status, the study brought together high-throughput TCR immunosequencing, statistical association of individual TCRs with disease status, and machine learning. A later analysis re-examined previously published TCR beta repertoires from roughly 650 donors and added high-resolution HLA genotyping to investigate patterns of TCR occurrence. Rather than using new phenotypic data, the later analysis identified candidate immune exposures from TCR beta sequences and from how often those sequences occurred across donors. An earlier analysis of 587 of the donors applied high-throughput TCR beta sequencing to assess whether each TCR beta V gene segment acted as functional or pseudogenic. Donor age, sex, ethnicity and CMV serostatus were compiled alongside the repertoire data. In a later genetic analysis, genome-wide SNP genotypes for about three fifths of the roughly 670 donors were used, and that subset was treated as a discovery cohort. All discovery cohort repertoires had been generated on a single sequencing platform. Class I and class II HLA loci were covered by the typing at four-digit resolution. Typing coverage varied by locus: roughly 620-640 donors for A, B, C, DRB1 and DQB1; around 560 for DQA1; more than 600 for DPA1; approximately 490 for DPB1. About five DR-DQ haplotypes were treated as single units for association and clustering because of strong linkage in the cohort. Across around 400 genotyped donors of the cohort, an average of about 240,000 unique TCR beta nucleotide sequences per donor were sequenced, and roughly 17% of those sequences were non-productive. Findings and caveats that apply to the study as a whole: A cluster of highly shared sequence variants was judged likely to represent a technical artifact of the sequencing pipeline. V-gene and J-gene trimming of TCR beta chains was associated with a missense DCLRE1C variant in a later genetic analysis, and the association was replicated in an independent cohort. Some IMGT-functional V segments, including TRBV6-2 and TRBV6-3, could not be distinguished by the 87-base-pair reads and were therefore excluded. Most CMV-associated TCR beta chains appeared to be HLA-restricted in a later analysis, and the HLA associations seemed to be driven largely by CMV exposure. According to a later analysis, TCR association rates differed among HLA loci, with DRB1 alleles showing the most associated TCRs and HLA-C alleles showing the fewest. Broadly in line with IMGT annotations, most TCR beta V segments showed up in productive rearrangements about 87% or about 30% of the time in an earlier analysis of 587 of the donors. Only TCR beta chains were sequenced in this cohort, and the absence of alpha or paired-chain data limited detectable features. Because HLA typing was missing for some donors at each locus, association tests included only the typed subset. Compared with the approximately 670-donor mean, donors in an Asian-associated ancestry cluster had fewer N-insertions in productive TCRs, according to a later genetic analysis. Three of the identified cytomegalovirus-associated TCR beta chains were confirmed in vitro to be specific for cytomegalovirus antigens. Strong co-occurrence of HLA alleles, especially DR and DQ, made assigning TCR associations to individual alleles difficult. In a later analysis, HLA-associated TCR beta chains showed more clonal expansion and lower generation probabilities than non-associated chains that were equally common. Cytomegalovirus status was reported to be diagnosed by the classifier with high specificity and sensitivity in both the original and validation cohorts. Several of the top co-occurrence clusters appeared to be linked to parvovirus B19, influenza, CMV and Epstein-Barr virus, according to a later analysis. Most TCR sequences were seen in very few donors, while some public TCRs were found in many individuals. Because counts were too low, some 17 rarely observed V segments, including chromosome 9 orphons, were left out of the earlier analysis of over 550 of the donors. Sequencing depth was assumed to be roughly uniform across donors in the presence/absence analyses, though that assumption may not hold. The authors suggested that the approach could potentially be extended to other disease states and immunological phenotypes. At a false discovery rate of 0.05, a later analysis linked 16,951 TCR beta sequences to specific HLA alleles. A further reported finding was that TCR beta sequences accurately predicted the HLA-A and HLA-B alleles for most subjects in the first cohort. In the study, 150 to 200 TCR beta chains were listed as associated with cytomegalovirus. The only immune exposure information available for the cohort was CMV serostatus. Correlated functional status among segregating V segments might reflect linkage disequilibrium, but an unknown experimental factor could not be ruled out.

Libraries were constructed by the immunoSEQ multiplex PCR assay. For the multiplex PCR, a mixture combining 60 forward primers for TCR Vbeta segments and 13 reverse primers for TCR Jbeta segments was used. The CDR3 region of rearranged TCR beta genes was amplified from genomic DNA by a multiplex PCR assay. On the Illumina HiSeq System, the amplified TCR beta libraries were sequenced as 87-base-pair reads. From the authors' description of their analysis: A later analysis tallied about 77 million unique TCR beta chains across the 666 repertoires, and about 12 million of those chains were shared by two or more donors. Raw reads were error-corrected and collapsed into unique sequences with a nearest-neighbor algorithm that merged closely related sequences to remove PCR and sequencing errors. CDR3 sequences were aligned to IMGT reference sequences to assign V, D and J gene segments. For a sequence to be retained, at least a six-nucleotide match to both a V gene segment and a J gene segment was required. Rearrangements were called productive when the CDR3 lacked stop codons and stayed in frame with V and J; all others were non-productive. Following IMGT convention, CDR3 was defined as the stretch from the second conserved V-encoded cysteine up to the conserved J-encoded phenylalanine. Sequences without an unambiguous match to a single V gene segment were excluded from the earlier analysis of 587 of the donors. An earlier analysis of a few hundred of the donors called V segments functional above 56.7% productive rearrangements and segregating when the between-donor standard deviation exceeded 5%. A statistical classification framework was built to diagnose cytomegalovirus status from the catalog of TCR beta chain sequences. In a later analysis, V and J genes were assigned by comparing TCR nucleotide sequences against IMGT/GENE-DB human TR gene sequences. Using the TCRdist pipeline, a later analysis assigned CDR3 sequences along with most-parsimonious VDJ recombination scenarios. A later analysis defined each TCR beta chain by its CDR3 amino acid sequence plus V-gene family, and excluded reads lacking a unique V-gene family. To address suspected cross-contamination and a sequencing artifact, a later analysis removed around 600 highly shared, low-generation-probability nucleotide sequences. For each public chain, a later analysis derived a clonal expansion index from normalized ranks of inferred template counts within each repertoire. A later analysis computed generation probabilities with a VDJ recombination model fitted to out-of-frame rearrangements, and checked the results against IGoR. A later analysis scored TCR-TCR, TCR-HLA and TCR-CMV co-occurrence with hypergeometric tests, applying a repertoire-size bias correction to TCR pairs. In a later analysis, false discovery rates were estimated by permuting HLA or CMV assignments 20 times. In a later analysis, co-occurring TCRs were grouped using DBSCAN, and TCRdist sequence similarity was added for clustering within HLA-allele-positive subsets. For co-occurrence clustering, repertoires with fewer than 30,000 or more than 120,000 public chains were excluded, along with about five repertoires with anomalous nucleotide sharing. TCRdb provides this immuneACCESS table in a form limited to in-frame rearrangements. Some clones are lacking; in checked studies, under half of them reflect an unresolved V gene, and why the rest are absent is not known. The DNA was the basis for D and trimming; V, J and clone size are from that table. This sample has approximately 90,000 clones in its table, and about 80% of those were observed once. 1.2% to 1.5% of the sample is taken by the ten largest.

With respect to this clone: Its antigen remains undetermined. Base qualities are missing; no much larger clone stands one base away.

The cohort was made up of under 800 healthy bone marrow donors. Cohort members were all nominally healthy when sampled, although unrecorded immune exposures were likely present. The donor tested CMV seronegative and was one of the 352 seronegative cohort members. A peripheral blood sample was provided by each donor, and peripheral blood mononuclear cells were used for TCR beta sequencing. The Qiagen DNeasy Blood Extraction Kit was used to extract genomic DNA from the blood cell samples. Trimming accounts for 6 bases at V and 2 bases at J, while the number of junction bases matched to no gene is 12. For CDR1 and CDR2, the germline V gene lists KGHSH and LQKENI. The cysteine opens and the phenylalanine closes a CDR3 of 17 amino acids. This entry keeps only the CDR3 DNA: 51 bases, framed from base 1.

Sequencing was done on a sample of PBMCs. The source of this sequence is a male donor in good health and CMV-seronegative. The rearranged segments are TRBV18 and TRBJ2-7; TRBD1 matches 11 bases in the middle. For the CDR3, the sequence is CASSPRLPGQGAYEQYF. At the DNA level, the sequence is TGTGCCAGCTCCCCAAGATTACCGGGACAGGGGGCCTACGAGCAGTACTTC.